This TCR beta chain was identified during a study of control samples from healthy donors and cancer patients. Sequenced by immunoSEQ multiplex PCR; TCRdb stores in-frame clones only, minus some. The sample shows about 98,000 clones, approximately 81% of them seen only once. CDR3 length equals 14 residues. Looked up from germline, CDR1 is LGHDT and CDR2 is YNNKEL (reference sequence). Trimming removed 8 bases at V and 4 bases at J, with 15 bases between. This clonotype originated in a woman under 40 in good health. The rearrangement links TRBV3-1 (or the pseudogene TRBV3-2) to TRBJ1-3, with D possibly matching TRBD1 (6 bases). Sequencing was performed on blood. Here the CDR3 DNA reads TGTGCCAGCGGGGGCGCTACTGGGGGAAACACCATATATTTT. Translation gives CASGGATGGNTIYF.